This T cell receptor beta chain was observed in a study of blood T cell repertoires in COVID-19. Study information: Samples taken during acute and convalescent COVID-19 were collected in the United States, Italy and Spain. Sample material is recorded as cDNA or gDNA derived from T cells, B-cell-depleted T cells, or PBMCs.

CDR3 size: 16 residues. The V gene's germline CDR1 is LGHDT and CDR2 YNNKEL (reference sequence). Unmatched junction bases numbered 13, after V lost 5 bases and J lost 5 bases. This clone was counted between two and nine times. The table came from immunoSEQ multiplex PCR; TCRdb's copy has only in-frame clones and leaves some out. Of fewer than 250,000 clones in the sample, 86% were seen once. Specimen: peripheral blood. The receptor's source is a woman aged 65 to 85 with acute or convalescent COVID-19. The genes are TRBV3-1 (or the pseudogene TRBV3-2) and TRBJ1-2, with TRBD1 identical over 8 bases. CDR3 nucleotides: TGTGCCAGCAGCGCACACGCCCAGGGGGCGCGGTATGGCTACACCTTC. It yields the protein CASSAHAQGARYGYTF.